Reported below is one T cell receptor (beta chain). The cohort comprised adults aged about 18 to 100 years residing in under 30 US areas. Membership in each cohort depended on participant-reported clinical history. The sample originates from a study of blood T cell repertoires in COVID-19. In the study overall: In each case, the material was cDNA or gDNA derived from T cells, B-cell-depleted T cells, or PBMCs.

Study processing details: Amplifying reference gene primers gave estimates of nucleated cell counts. Sequenced by immunoSEQ multiplex PCR; TCRdb stores in-frame clones only, minus some. The V and J calls and clone size come from that table; D and trimming were worked out from the DNA. This table holds fewer than 200,000 clones, about 79% found once. This clonotype was obtained from a man aged 50-60 years who had recovered from COVID-19. Sequenced: PBMCs or T cells enriched from blood (not recorded which).

The CDR3 protein is CASSSSRNYGYTF. The DNA for the CDR3 is TGTGCCAGCAGCTCCTCCAGGAACTATGGCTACACCTTC. The V call is TRBV6-5, the J call TRBJ1-2; the D is unclear. V gave up 6 bases and J gave up 2 bases, with 10 bases separating them. Germline CDR1 MNHEY, CDR2 SVGAGI. This CDR3 spans 13 amino acids.